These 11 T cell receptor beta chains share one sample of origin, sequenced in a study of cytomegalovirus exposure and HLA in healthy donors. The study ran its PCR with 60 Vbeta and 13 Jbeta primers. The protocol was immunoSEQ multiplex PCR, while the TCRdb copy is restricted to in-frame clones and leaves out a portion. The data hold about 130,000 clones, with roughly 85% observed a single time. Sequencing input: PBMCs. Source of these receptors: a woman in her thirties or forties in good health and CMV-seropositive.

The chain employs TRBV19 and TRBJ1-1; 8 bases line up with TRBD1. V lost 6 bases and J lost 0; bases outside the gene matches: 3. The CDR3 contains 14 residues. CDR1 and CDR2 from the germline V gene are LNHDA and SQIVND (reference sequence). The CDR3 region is CASRVTGVNTEAFF. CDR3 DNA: TGTGCCAGTAGGGTGACAGGGGTGAACACTGAAGCTTTCTTT. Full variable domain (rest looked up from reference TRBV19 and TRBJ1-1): DGGITQSPKYLFRKEGQNVTLSCEQNLNHDAMYWYRQDPGQGLRLIYYSQIVNDFQKGDIAEGYSVSREKKESFPLTVTSAQKNPTAFYLCASRVTGVNTEAFFGQGTRLTVV.

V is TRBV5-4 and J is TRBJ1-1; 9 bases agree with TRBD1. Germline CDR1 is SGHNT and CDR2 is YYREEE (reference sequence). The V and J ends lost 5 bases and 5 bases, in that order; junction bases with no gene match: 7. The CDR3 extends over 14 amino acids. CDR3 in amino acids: CASRATGGLTEAFF. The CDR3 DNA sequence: TGTGCCAGCAGGGCGACAGGGGGGTTGACTGAAGCTTTCTTT.

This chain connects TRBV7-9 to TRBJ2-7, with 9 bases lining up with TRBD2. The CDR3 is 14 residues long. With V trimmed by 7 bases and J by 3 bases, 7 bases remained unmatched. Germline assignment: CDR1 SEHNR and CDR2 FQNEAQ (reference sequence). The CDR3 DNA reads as TGTGCCAGCACCAATAGCGGGAGAAACTACGAGCAGTACTTC. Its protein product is CASTNSGRNYEQYF.

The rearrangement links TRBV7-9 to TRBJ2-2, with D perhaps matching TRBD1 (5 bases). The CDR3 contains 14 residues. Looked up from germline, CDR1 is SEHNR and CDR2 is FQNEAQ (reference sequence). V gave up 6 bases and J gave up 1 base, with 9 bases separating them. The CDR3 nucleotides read TGTGCCAGCAGGCCTCAGGGGAACACCGGGGAGCTGTTTTTT. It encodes CASRPQGNTGELFF.

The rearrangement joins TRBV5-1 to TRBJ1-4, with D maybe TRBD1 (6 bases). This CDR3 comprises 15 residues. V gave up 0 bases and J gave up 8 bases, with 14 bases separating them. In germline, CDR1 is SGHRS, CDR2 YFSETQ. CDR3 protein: CASSLARGGEEKLFF. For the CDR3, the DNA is TGCGCCAGCAGCTTGGCCCGGGGGGGCGAAGAAAAACTGTTTTTT.

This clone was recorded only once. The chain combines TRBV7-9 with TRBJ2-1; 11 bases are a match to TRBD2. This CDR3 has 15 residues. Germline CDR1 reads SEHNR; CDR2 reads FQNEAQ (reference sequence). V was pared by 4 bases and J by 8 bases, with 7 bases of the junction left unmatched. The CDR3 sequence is CASSSTSGITDEQFF. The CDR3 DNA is TGTGCCAGCAGCTCGACTAGCGGGATAACTGATGAGCAGTTCTTC. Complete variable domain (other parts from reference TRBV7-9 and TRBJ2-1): DTGVSQNPRHKITKRGQNVTFRCDPISEHNRLYWYRQTLGQGPEFLTYFQNEAQLEKSRLLSDRFSAERPKGSFSTLEIQRTEQGDSAMYLCASSSTSGITDEQFFGPGTRLTVL.

The CDR3 nucleotides are TGTGCCAGTGGACAGGGCAACTATGGCTACACCTTC. This encodes CASGQGNYGYTF. The chain links TRBV19 to TRBJ1-2; 8 bases match TRBD1. Germline V lookup: CDR1 LNHDA, CDR2 SQIVND (reference sequence). This CDR3 contains 12 residues. V lost 8 bases to trimming and J lost 2 bases; unmatched junction nucleotides: 1.

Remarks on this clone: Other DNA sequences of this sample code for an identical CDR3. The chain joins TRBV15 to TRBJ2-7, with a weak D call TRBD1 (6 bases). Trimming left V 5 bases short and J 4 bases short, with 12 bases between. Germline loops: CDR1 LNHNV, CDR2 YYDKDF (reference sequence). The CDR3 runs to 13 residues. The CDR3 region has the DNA TGTGCCACCAGCGTAGCAACAGGGTACGAGCAGTACTTC. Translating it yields CATSVATGYEQYF.

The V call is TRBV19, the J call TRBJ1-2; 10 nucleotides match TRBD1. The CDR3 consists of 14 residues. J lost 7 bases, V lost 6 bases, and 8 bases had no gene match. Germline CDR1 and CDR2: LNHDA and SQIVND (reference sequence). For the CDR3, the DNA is TGTGCCAGTAGCCAATCCGGGACAGGGGCTGGCTACACCTTC. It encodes CASSQSGTGAGYTF. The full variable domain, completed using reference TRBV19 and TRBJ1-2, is DGGITQSPKYLFRKEGQNVTLSCEQNLNHDAMYWYRQDPGQGLRLIYYSQIVNDFQKGDIAEGYSVSREKKESFPLTVTSAQKNPTAFYLCASSQSGTGAGYTFGSGTRLTVV.

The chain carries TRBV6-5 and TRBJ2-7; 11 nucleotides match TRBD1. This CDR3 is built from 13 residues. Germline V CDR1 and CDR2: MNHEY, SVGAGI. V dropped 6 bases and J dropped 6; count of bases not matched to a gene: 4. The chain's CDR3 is CASRPDRGREQYF. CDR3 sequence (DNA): TGTGCCAGCAGGCCGGACAGGGGGCGCGAGCAGTACTTC.

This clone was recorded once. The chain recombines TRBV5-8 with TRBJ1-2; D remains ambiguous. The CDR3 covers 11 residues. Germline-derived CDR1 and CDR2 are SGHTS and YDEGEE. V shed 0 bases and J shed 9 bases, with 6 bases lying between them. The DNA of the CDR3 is TGTGCCAGCAGCTTGGAACCTAGCTACACCTTC. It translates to CASSLEPSYTF.